Presented here are 23 T cell receptor beta chains from one specimen sequenced in a study of regulatory T cells in long-lasting Graves disease. Researchers made TCR beta libraries by using iRepertoire HTBI primers and running Arm-PCR on CDR3 regions. TCRdb ran MiXCR on the multiplex PCR reads and lists one entry per CDR3 protein. The sample includes about 450,000 distinct CDR3 sequences, roughly a quarter of them seen just once. The time point here: persistent/refractory GD, antithyroid drugs over 5 years with positive TRAb. The TCR library was made from RNA that had been extracted from PBMCs in TRIzol. The sample here was peripheral blood mononuclear cells (PBMCs), taken when the disease was refractory, from a patient treated with antithyroid drugs. These receptors were obtained from a female donor with Graves disease.

At least ten counts were recorded for this clonotype. The V gene is TRBV7-6, the J gene TRBJ2-7, with D possibly TRBD2 on 6 matching bases. The CDR3 sequence is 14 residues long. Trimming removed 1 base from V and 3 bases from J, with 10 bases in between. Per the germline V gene, CDR1 is SGHVS and CDR2 is FNYEAQ. The CDR3 spells CASSLEGGVYEQYF. CDR3 bases: TGTGCCAGCAGCTTAGAGGGAGGCGTCTACGAGCAGTACTTC.

V and J are TRBV20-1 and TRBJ2-2; tentative D call: TRBD2 (5 bases). The germline V gene has CDR1 DFQATT and CDR2 SNEGSKA (reference sequence). The CDR3 extends over 15 amino acids. V lost 7 bases and J 7 bases, leaving 22 bases between the germline ends. The CDR3 DNA follows: TGCAGTGGCAGAGGAGAGGGTGGCTTTCGCGGGGAGCTGTTTTTT. Its protein product is CSGRGEGGFRGELFF.

V usage is TRBV5-1 and J usage is TRBJ2-7; 10 nucleotides match TRBD1. This CDR3 is 14 amino acids long. Losses at the gene ends were 5 bases for V and 3 bases for J; bases not matched to a gene: 5. Looked up from germline, CDR1 is SGHRS and CDR2 is YFSETQ. The CDR3 sequence: CASRPDRGIYEQYF. In DNA, the CDR3 is TGCGCCAGCAGGCCGGACAGGGGGATCTACGAGCAGTACTTC. The variable domain in full, completed from reference TRBV5-1 and TRBJ2-7, reads KAGVTQTPRYLIKTRGQQVTLSCSPISGHRSVSWYQQTPGQGLQFLFEYFSETQRNKGNFPGRFSGRQFSNSRSEMNVSTLELGDSALYLCASRPDRGIYEQYFGPGTRLTVT.

This clonotype has ten or more counts. The chain is built from TRBV28 and TRBJ2-5; 8 positions agree with TRBD2. The V and J ends lost 5 bases and 5 bases, in that order; junction bases with no gene match: 10. CDR3 length: 15 amino acids. Germline CDR1 reads MDHEN; CDR2 reads SYDVKM. Here the CDR3 reads CASSTIGRGSETQYF. The CDR3, as DNA: TGTGCCAGCAGTACCATCGGGAGGGGCAGTGAGACCCAGTACTTC.

This chain links TRBV6-2 or TRBV6-3 with TRBJ2-1; D is possibly TRBD1 (7 bases). The CDR3 extends over 14 amino acids. V shed 0 bases and J shed 6 bases, with 9 bases lying between them. From germline, CDR1 is MNHEY and CDR2 SVGEGT. CDR3 DNA: TGTGCCAGCAGTTACTCGGAGGGGGCCAATGAGCAGTTCTTC. This gives the protein CASSYSEGANEQFF.

The rearrangement links TRBV7-2 to TRBJ2-7; the match to TRBD2 covers 13 bases. With 5 bases clipped from V and 7 bases from J, the junction kept 14 bases outside the gene matches. Germline V gives CDR1 SGHTA, CDR2 FQGNSA. The CDR3 has 17 residues. The CDR3 sequence: CASSQGPRTSGSGEQYF. The CDR3 coding sequence is TGTGCCAGCAGCCAAGGCCCGAGGACTAGCGGGAGTGGTGAGCAGTACTTC.

Turning to this clonotype: One end of the junction varies from germline; a read error may be responsible. This rearrangement joins TRBV4-1 to TRBJ2-7, with 7 bases identical to TRBD2. The CDR3 loop spans 14 amino acids. Germline CDR1 is MGHRA and CDR2 is YSYEKL. CDR3 sequence (DNA): TGCACCAGCAGCCCAAGGGGAGGGGTCGACGAGCAGTACTTC. Translated: CTSSPRGGVDEQYF.

This clonotype was seen many times. The gene calls are TRBV28 and TRBJ2-6; D might be TRBD2 (5 bases). Germline CDR1 MDHEN, CDR2 SYDVKM. The length of the CDR3 is 15 residues. V was clipped by 4 bases and J by 0 bases, with 7 bases between them. CDR3 in DNA: TGTGCCAGCAGTTATCGGGGCTCTGGGGCCAACGTCCTGACTTTC. Its translation: CASSYRGSGANVLTF. Based on the CDR3 plus reference TRBV28 and TRBJ2-6, the full variable domain is DVKVTQSSRYLVKRTGEKVFLECVQDMDHENMFWYRQDPGLGLRLIYFSYDVKMKEKGDIPEGYSVSREKKERFSLILESASTNQTSMYLCASSYRGSGANVLTFGAGSRLTVL.

This clonotype occurred many times. The gene calls are TRBV3-1 and TRBJ1-2, with 9 bases aligning to TRBD1. Germline V gene sequence: CDR1 LGHDT, CDR2 YNNKEL (reference sequence). This CDR3 comprises 15 residues. With 1 base clipped from V and 4 bases from J, the junction kept 4 bases outside the gene matches. The CDR3 reads CASSQGWDRVYGYTF. CDR3 coding DNA: TGTGCCAGCAGCCAAGGGTGGGACAGGGTCTATGGCTACACCTTC.

The J gene is TRBJ2-7, the V gene TRBV20-1; TRBD1 matches 8 bases. The CDR3 has 15 amino acids. Trimming took 6 bases from V and 3 from J; bases not matched to a gene: 13. CDR1 is DFQATT, CDR2 SNEGSKA, per germline (reference sequence). The CDR3 sequence: CSAAPRTGNSYEQYF. As DNA, the CDR3 is TGCAGTGCCGCCCCCCGGACAGGGAACAGCTACGAGCAGTACTTC.

Notes on this clonotype: An end of the junction differs from the germline gene, which may be a read error. The chain uses TRBV10-3 and TRBJ2-7, with D uncertain. The CDR3 is 10 residues long. Germline loops: CDR1 ENHRY, CDR2 SYGVKD. The CDR3 loop is CASSEQRVYF. CDR3 sequence (DNA): TGTGCCAGCAGTGAGCAAAGAGTGTACTTC.

The sample holds many counts of this clonotype. The V gene is TRBV12-3 or TRBV12-4, the J gene TRBJ2-7, with D perhaps TRBD1 (5 bases). This CDR3 is 14 amino acids long. V lost 7 bases, J lost 0 bases, and 13 bases lay in between. For the CDR3, the DNA is TGTGCCAGCAACCCGGGCAGGGCCTCCTACGAGCAGTACTTC. Amino acids: CASNPGRASYEQYF.

This clonotype was detected many times. The chain has TRBV3-1 and TRBJ2-5; 7 bases fit TRBD2. This CDR3 region has 14 residues. V dropped 0 bases and J dropped 7; count of bases not matched to a gene: 5. Germline lookup yields CDR1 LGHDT and CDR2 YNNKEL (reference sequence). This CDR3 reads CASSQEVGGTTQYF. CDR3 in DNA: TGTGCCAGCAGCCAAGAGGTCGGGGGGACGACCCAGTACTTC.

The sample holds a few counts of this clonotype. The genes are TRBV5-1 and TRBJ1-2; 9 nucleotides align to TRBD1. After removal of 1 base from V and 8 bases from J, the junction contained 6 bases not matched to a gene. This CDR3 has 14 residues. Germline-derived CDR1 and CDR2 are SGHRS and YFSETQ. The CDR3 DNA reads TGCGCCAGCAGCTTGTATCCGGGACAGGGCGGCTACACCTTC. It encodes CASSLYPGQGGYTF.

This clonotype was counted between two and nine times. CDR3 DNA sequence: TGTGCCAGCAGAGGGCAGGGCGGAATAAATAGCAATCAGCCCCAGCATTTT. It translates to CASRGQGGINSNQPQHF. The chain couples TRBV2 to TRBJ1-5; tentative D call: TRBD1 (5 bases). The V end lost 6 bases, the J end lost 0 bases, and 18 bases lay between the germline ends. In germline, CDR1 is SNHLY, CDR2 FYNNEI. CDR3 length: 17 residues.

This clonotype has more than one count but fewer than ten. The rearrangement links TRBV28 to TRBJ2-3; TRBD1 might be the D (6 bases). CDR1 is MDHEN, CDR2 SYDVKM, per germline. V was clipped by 5 bases and J by 1 base, with 13 bases between them. The CDR3 contains 15 residues. Written as DNA, the CDR3 is TGTGCCAGCAGTCACAGACAGGACGGCACAGATACGCAGTATTTT. This codes for CASSHRQDGTDTQYF.

The rearrangement joins TRBV11-3 to TRBJ2-1; TRBD2 aligns across 8 bases. CDR3 size: 18 residues. The germline V gene encodes CDR1 SGHNT and CDR2 YENEEA. V dropped 3 bases and J dropped 8; count of bases not matched to a gene: 18. The CDR3 region is CASSLGLGIIVGADEQFF. The DNA of the CDR3 is TGTGCCAGCAGCTTGGGACTAGGAATAATAGTGGGGGCGGATGAGCAGTTCTTC.

This clonotype was counted only a few times. The rearrangement links TRBV7-9 to TRBJ1-1; D uncertain. CDR3 length: 15 amino acids. V dropped 0 bases and J dropped 0 bases, with 8 bases sitting between them. Germline CDR1 and CDR2: SEHNR and FQNEAQ (reference sequence). CDR3 DNA: TGTGCCAGCAGCTTAGCGGGCAGTCTGAACACTGAAGCTTTCTTT. Encoded protein: CASSLAGSLNTEAFF.

This rearrangement joins TRBV15 to TRBJ2-2; 8 bases map to TRBD1. Losses at the gene ends were 0 bases for V and 5 bases for J; bases not matched to a gene: 8. The CDR3 has 17 residues. In germline, CDR1 is LNHNV, CDR2 YYDKDF (reference sequence). The CDR3 coding sequence is TGTGCCACCAGCAGAGATAACCAGGGGGCTAATACCGGGGAGCTGTTTTTT. Its translation is CATSRDNQGANTGELFF.

To note about this clonotype: This may be a read error, as it is one base from a much larger clone. The J gene is TRBJ1-1, the V gene TRBV27; 9 nucleotides line up with TRBD1. In germline, CDR1 is MNHEY, CDR2 SMNVEV (reference sequence). The CDR3 has 16 amino acids. DNA of the CDR3: TGTGCCAGCAGTTTTTTCGGACAGGGGCCGAACACTGAAGCTTCCTTT. It yields the protein CASSFFGQGPNTEASF.

This clonotype has ten or more counts. V usage is TRBV20-1 and J usage is TRBJ1-5; TRBD1 aligns across 10 bases. The CDR3 contains 15 residues. With V trimmed by 6 bases and J by 7 bases, 12 bases remained unmatched. Germline V gives CDR1 DFQATT, CDR2 SNEGSKA (reference sequence). CDR3 bases: TGCAGTGCGAGAACCGGGACAGGGGAAAAACAGCCCCAGCATTTT. Translated: CSARTGTGEKQPQHF.

This clonotype has only a few counts. J is TRBJ1-6 and V is TRBV28; 11 bases match TRBD1. This CDR3 is 16 amino acids long. Germline assignment: CDR1 MDHEN and CDR2 SYDVKM. J was trimmed by 8 bases and V by 6 bases; bases with no gene match: 9. For the CDR3, the DNA is TGTGCCAGCAGCCCGGGGACAGGGGGTGGTGATTCACCCCTCCACTTT. Translating it yields CASSPGTGGGDSPLHF.

This sequence joins TRBV19 and TRBJ1-5; D is unclear. CDR3 length: 16 residues. The germline V and J ends were trimmed by 1 base and 2 bases, with 12 bases remaining between them. Germline CDR1 LNHDA, CDR2 SQIVND (reference sequence). The CDR3 DNA is TGTGCCAGTAGTATAGGGGCATTTTTGGGCAATCAGCCCCAGCATTTT. Its translation: CASSIGAFLGNQPQHF.